This T cell receptor beta chain was recovered during a study of technical replicates of blood from several donors. CDR1 is LGHNA and CDR2 is YSLEER in the germline V gene. V lost 4 bases, J lost 6 bases, and 21 bases lay in between. This CDR3 contains 16 residues. Clones were read by immunoSEQ multiplex PCR, and TCRdb kept only the in-frame ones, dropping some. Here the sample spans about 64,000 clones, about 88% being singletons. The rearrangement joins TRBV4-3 to TRBJ1-1; TRBD1 is a possible D gene (6 bases). This clonotype originated in a human donor in good health. Some clones in this sample may be carry-over from other donors' samples. The sequencing input was PBMCs. The CDR3 bases are TGCGCCAGCAGCCCCACCCGGGGGGCCCCGGGGGCTGAAGCTTTCTTT. This codes for CASSPTRGAPGAEAFF.